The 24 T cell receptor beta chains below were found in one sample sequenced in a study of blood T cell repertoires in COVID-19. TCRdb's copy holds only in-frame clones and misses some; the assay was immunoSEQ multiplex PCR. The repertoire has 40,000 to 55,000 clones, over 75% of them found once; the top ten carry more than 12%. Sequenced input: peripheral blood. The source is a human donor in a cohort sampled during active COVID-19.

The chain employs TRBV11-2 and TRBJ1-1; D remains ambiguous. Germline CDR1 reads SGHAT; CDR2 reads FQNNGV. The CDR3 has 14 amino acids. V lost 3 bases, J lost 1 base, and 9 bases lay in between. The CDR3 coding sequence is TGTGCCAGCAGCTTCGGTTTCTCGAACACTGAAGCTTTCTTT. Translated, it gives CASSFGFSNTEAFF.

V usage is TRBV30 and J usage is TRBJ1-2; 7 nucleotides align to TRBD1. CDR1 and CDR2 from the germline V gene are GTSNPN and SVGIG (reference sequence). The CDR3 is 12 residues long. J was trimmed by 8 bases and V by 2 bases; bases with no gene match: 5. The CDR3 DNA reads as TGTGCCTGGAGTCGGGACAGTGGGGGCTACACCTTC. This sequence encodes CAWSRDSGGYTF. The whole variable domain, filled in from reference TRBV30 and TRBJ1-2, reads SQTIHQWPATLVQPVGSPLSLECTVEGTSNPNLYWYRQAAGRGLQLLFYSVGIGQISSEVPQNLSASRPQDRQFILSSKKLLLSDSGFYLCAWSRDSGGYTFGSGTRLTVV.

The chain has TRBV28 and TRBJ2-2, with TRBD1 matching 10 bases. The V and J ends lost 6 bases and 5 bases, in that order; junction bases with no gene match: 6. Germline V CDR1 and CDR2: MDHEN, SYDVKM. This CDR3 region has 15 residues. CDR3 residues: CASRRQGARTGELFF. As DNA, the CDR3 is TGTGCCAGCAGAAGACAGGGGGCGAGGACCGGGGAGCTGTTTTTT.

CDR3 in amino acids: CASGDSIYGYTF. CDR3 nucleotide sequence: TGTGCCAGCGGGGACAGCATCTATGGCTACACCTTC. The V gene is TRBV6-5, the J gene TRBJ1-2, with 7 positions matching TRBD1. This CDR3 contains 12 residues. Germline V gives CDR1 MNHEY, CDR2 SVGAGI. J gave up 4 bases and V 8 bases, and 4 bases lay outside the gene matches.

The CDR3 DNA reads as TGTGCCAGCAGTTCGACAGAAACCTACGAGCAGTACTTC. Translating gives CASSSTETYEQYF. This chain joins TRBV12-3 or TRBV12-4 and TRBJ2-7; D is possibly TRBD1 (5 bases). V was clipped by 4 bases and J by 2 bases, with 9 bases between them. The CDR3 loop spans 13 amino acids.

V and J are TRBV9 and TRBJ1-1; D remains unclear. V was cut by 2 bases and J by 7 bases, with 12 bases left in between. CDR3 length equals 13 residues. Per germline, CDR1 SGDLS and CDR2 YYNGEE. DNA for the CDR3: TGTGCCAGCAGCGTGGACGGGGAAGGTGAAGCTTTCTTT. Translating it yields CASSVDGEGEAFF.

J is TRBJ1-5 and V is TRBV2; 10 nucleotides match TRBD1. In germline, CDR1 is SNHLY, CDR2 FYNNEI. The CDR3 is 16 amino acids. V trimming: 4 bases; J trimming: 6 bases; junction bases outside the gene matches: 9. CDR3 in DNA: TGTGCCAGCAGTGGCAGGGACAGGGGTAGGAGTCAGCCCCAGCATTTT. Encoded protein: CASSGRDRGRSQPQHF.

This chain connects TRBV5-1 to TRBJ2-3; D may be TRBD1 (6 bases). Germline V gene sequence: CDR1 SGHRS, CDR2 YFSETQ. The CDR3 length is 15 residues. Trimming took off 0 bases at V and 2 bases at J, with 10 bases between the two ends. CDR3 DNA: TGCGCCAGCAGCTTGGGCGGACAGCACACAGATACGCAGTATTTT. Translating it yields CASSLGGQHTDTQYF.

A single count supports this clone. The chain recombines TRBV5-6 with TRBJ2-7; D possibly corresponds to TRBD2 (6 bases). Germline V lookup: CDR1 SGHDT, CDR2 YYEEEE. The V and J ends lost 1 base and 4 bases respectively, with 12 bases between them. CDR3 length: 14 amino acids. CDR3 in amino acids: CASSLPGESYEQYF. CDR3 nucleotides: TGTGCCAGCAGCTTGCCGGGAGAATCGTACGAGCAGTACTTC. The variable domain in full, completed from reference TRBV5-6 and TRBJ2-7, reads DAGVTQSPTHLIKTRGQQVTLRCSPKSGHDTVSWYQQALGQGPQFIFQYYEEEERQRGNFPDRFSGHQFPNYSSELNVNALLLGDSALYLCASSLPGESYEQYFGPGTRLTVT.

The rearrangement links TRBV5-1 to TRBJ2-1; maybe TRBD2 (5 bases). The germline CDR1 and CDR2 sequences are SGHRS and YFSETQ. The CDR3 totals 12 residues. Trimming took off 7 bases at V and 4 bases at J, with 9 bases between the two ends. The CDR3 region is CASGSHYNEQFF. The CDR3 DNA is TGCGCCAGCGGGAGTCATTACAATGAGCAGTTCTTC.

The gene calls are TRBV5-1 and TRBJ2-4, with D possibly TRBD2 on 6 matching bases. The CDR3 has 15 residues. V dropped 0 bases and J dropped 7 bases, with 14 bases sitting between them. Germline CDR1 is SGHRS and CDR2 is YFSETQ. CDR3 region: CASSLDAGRRNIQYF. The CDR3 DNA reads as TGCGCCAGCAGCTTGGATGCGGGGAGGAGGAACATTCAGTACTTC.

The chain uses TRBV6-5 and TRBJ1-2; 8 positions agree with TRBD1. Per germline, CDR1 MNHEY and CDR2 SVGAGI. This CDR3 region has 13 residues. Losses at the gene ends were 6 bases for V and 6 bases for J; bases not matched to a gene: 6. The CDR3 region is CASRLQGDHGYTF. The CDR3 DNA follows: TGTGCCAGCAGACTACAGGGGGACCATGGCTACACCTTC.

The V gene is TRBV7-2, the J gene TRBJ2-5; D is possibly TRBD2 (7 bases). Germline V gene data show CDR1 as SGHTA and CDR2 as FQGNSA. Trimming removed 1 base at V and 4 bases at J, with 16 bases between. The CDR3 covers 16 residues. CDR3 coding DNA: TGTGCCAGCAGCTTAGATAACGCGAGGGGGGGAGAGACCCAGTACTTC. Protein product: CASSLDNARGGETQYF.

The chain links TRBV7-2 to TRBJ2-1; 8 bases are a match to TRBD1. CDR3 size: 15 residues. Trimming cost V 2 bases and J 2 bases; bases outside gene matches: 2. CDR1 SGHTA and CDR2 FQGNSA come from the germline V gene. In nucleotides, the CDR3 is TGTGCCAGCAGCTTAAAACAGGGGGCCTACAATGAGCAGTTCTTC. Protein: CASSLKQGAYNEQFF.

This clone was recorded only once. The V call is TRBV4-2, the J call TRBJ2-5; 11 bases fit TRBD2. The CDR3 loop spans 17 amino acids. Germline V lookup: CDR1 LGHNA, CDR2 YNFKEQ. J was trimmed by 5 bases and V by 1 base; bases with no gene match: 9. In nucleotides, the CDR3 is TGTGCCAGCAGCCAAGTGCTAGCGGGAGGCCGGGGGGAGACCCAGTACTTC. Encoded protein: CASSQVLAGGRGETQYF.

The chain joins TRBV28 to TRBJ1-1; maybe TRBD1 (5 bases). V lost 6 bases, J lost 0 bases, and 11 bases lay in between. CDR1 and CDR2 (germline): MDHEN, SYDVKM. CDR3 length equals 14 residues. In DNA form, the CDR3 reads TGTGCCAGCAGGCGAGGACAAATGAACACTGAAGCTTTCTTT. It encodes CASRRGQMNTEAFF.

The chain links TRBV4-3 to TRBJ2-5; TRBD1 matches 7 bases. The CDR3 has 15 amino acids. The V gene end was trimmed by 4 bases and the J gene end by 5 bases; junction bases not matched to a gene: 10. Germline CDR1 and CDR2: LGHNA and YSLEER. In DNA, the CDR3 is TGCGCCAGCAGCCGGGGGACAGACGCCGCTGAGACCCAGTACTTC. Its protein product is CASSRGTDAAETQYF.

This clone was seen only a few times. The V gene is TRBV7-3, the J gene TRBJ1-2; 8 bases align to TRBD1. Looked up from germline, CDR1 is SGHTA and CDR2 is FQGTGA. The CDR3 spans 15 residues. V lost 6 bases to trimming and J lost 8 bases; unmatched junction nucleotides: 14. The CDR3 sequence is CASSSVTGDMGGYTF. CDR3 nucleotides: TGTGCCAGCAGTTCGGTGACAGGGGATATGGGCGGCTACACCTTC.

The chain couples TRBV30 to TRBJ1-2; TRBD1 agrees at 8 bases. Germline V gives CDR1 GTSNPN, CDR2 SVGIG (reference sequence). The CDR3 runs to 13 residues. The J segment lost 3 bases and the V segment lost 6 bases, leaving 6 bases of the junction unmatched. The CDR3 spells CACNPTGDYGYTF. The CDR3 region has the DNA TGTGCCTGCAACCCGACAGGGGACTATGGCTACACCTTC. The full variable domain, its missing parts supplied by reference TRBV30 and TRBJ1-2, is SQTIHQWPATLVQPVGSPLSLECTVEGTSNPNLYWYRQAAGRGLQLLFYSVGIGQISSEVPQNLSASRPQDRQFILSSKKLLLSDSGFYLCACNPTGDYGYTFGSGTRLTVV.

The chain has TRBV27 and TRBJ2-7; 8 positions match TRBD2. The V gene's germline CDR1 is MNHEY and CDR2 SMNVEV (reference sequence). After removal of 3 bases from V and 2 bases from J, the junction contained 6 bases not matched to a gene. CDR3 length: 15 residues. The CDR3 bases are TGTGCCAGCAGTTTTAACACGGGAGGGACCTACGAGCAGTACTTC. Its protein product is CASSFNTGGTYEQYF.

Here the CDR3 DNA reads TGTGCCAGCAGTTTGAGGGTTGACGAGACCCAGTACTTC. It codes for CASSLRVDETQYF. The rearrangement links TRBV27 to TRBJ2-5; D possibly corresponds to TRBD2 (5 bases). Looked up from germline, CDR1 is MNHEY and CDR2 is SMNVEV (reference sequence). The CDR3 is made up of 13 amino acids. Trimming removed 3 bases from V and 5 bases from J, with 10 bases in between.

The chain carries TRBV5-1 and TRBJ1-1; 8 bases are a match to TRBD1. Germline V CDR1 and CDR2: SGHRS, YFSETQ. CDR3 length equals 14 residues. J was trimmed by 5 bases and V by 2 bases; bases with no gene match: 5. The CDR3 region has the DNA TGCGCCAGCAGCTTCGGGACAGGTAATACTGAAGCTTTCTTT. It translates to CASSFGTGNTEAFF.

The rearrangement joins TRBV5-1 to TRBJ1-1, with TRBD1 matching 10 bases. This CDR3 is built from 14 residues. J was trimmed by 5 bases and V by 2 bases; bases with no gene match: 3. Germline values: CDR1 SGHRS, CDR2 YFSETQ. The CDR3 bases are TGCGCCAGCAGCTTAGGACAGGGGGGAACTGAAGCTTTCTTT. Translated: CASSLGQGGTEAFF.

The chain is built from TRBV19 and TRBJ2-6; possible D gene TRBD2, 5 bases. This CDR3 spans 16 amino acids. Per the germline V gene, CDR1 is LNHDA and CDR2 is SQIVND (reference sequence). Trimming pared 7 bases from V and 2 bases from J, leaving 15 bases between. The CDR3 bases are TGTGCCAGTACCCGGGGTAGAGGGACTGGGGCCAACGTCCTGACTTTC. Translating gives CASTRGRGTGANVLTF.